These 20 T cell receptor beta chains came from one sample sequenced in a study of blood T cell repertoires in COVID-19. Profiling relied on immunoSEQ multiplex PCR, and the TCRdb table lists in-frame clones only, not all of them. The repertoire consists of roughly 120,000 clones, with approximately 80% occurring once and the leading ten covering around 1.9%. What was sequenced was peripheral blood. The source is a man aged 65 to 85 with acute or convalescent COVID-19.

The table lists this clone with a count of one. The chain carries TRBV7-6 and TRBJ2-1; 12 bases match TRBD2. The CDR3 sequence is 16 residues long. V was clipped by 4 bases and J by 4 bases; unmatched bases: 5. Per germline, CDR1 SGHVS and CDR2 FNYEAQ. The CDR3 DNA follows: TGTGCCAGCAGCTCACTAGCGGGGGGAATATACAATGAGCAGTTCTTC. Protein sequence: CASSSLAGGIYNEQFF.

This clone was seen just once. The chain employs TRBV5-1 and TRBJ1-4; 8 bases map to TRBD1. In germline, CDR1 is SGHRS, CDR2 YFSETQ. The CDR3 covers 17 residues. V dropped 4 bases and J dropped 0; count of bases not matched to a gene: 8. CDR3 sequence (DNA): TGCGCCAGCAGCGCCCTAGGACAGGGCCCAACTAATGAAAAACTGTTTTTT. Protein sequence: CASSALGQGPTNEKLFF.

This chain uses TRBV19 with TRBJ2-1; 7 nucleotides align to TRBD2. Trimming removed 5 bases from V and 8 bases from J; junction bases left unmatched: 15. This CDR3 is 16 amino acids long. Germline values: CDR1 LNHDA, CDR2 SQIVND (reference sequence). Here the CDR3 reads CASSRPLGGGRDEQFF. As DNA, the CDR3 is TGTGCCAGTAGTCGACCCTTGGGCGGGGGTAGAGATGAGCAGTTCTTC.

The rearrangement joins TRBV28 to TRBJ2-3; perhaps TRBD2 as D (5 bases). V lost 6 bases, J lost 3 bases, and 13 bases lay in between. CDR1 is MDHEN and CDR2 is SYDVKM in the germline V gene. There are 14 residues in the CDR3. CDR3 coding DNA: TGTGCCAGCAGGGCGGACTTCCGGACAGATACGCAGTATTTT. This codes for CASRADFRTDTQYF.

V gene TRBV19 combines with J gene TRBJ2-3; the D is unclear. The CDR3 loop spans 12 amino acids. From germline, CDR1 is LNHDA and CDR2 SQIVND (reference sequence). The V and J ends lost 5 bases and 8 bases respectively, with 11 bases between them. In DNA form, the CDR3 reads TGTGCCAGTAGTCCCAGCTCGGGTACGCAGTATTTT. Encoded protein: CASSPSSGTQYF. Combining the CDR3 with reference TRBV19 and TRBJ2-3 gives the whole variable domain DGGITQSPKYLFRKEGQNVTLSCEQNLNHDAMYWYRQDPGQGLRLIYYSQIVNDFQKGDIAEGYSVSREKKESFPLTVTSAQKNPTAFYLCASSPSSGTQYFGPGTRLTVL.

This chain connects TRBV11-1 to TRBJ2-1, with 7 positions matching TRBD2. V lost 5 bases to trimming and J lost 6 bases; unmatched junction nucleotides: 4. CDR1 and CDR2 (germline): SGHAT, FQDESV (reference sequence). The CDR3 length is 13 residues. The CDR3 nucleotides read TGTGCCAGCAGCCCGGGGGGAGGCAATGAGCAGTTCTTC. Translated: CASSPGGGNEQFF.

V gene TRBV7-9 combines with J gene TRBJ1-4; 7 bases align to TRBD1. This CDR3 region has 15 residues. J was trimmed by 8 bases and V by 7 bases; bases with no gene match: 13. Germline V CDR1 and CDR2: SEHNR, FQNEAQ (reference sequence). CDR3 amino acids: CASTILLRGREKLFF. Written as DNA, the CDR3 is TGTGCCAGCACCATCTTATTGAGGGGGCGAGAAAAACTGTTTTTT.

V usage is TRBV19 and J usage is TRBJ2-4; 7 bases map to TRBD1. The J segment lost 1 base and the V segment lost 6 bases, leaving 0 bases of the junction unmatched. CDR1 LNHDA and CDR2 SQIVND come from the germline V gene (reference sequence). The CDR3 is 13 amino acids. CDR3 coding DNA: TGTGCCAGTAGGGACAGGGCCAAAAACATTCAGTACTTC. As protein: CASRDRAKNIQYF. Full variable domain (outside the CDR3, taken from reference TRBV19 and TRBJ2-4): DGGITQSPKYLFRKEGQNVTLSCEQNLNHDAMYWYRQDPGQGLRLIYYSQIVNDFQKGDIAEGYSVSREKKESFPLTVTSAQKNPTAFYLCASRDRAKNIQYFGAGTRLSVL.

The rearrangement links TRBV7-8 to TRBJ2-3, with D possibly being TRBD1 (6 bases). Deletions cut 1 base from V and 0 bases from J, with 8 bases between. Germline V gene lookup returns CDR1 SGHVS and CDR2 FQNEAQ. The CDR3 totals 15 residues. CDR3 DNA: TGTGCCAGCAGCTTAGGGGGGCTCAGCACAGATACGCAGTATTTT. This gives the protein CASSLGGLSTDTQYF.

The chain employs TRBV18 and TRBJ2-3; possibly TRBD1 for D (6 bases). This CDR3 spans 15 amino acids. V lost 3 bases to trimming and J lost 3 bases, with 13 bases between them. From germline, CDR1 is KGHSH and CDR2 LQKENI. The CDR3 region is CASSPRAGVTDTQYF. The CDR3 DNA is TGTGCCAGCTCACCCAGGGCAGGGGTTACAGATACGCAGTATTTT.

This chain joins TRBV3-1 (or the pseudogene TRBV3-2) and TRBJ2-7; TRBD1 agrees at 9 bases. Trimming at V came to 5 bases and at J to 4 bases, leaving 6 bases not matched to a gene. The CDR3 sequence is 14 residues long. Germline V gives CDR1 LGHDT, CDR2 YNNKEL (reference sequence). As DNA, the CDR3 is TGTGCCAGCAGCTCCCGGGACAGGGATTACGAGCAGTACTTC. Residues: CASSSRDRDYEQYF.

V and J are TRBV30 and TRBJ1-5; 8 bases map to TRBD1. The CDR3 covers 15 residues. Losses at the gene ends were 0 bases for V and 7 bases for J; bases not matched to a gene: 8. Germline V lookup: CDR1 GTSNPN, CDR2 SVGIG (reference sequence). CDR3: CAWSVGQGARQPQHF. DNA of the CDR3: TGTGCCTGGAGTGTAGGGCAGGGGGCACGACAGCCCCAGCATTTT. The whole variable domain, filled in from reference TRBV30 and TRBJ1-5, reads SQTIHQWPATLVQPVGSPLSLECTVEGTSNPNLYWYRQAAGRGLQLLFYSVGIGQISSEVPQNLSASRPQDRQFILSSKKLLLSDSGFYLCAWSVGQGARQPQHFGDGTRLSIL.

This chain joins TRBV2 and TRBJ2-2, with D perhaps matching TRBD1 (7 bases). The V gene's germline CDR1 is SNHLY and CDR2 FYNNEI. V was clipped by 5 bases and J by 6 bases, with 13 bases between them. There are 14 residues in the CDR3. CDR3 residues: CASSPRGEAGELFF. The CDR3 DNA is TGTGCCAGCAGTCCCAGGGGGGAGGCCGGGGAGCTGTTTTTT.

In its sample, this clone was seen once. This chain joins TRBV5-5 and TRBJ2-1; 10 nucleotides align to TRBD2. CDR1 SGHKS and CDR2 YYEKEE come from the germline V gene (reference sequence). Losses at the gene ends were 4 bases for V and 2 bases for J; bases not matched to a gene: 9. The CDR3 is 17 residues long. As DNA, the CDR3 is TGTGCCAGCAGCACCCGGGGAGCGGGGGGGCCCTACAATGAGCAGTTCTTC. Protein: CASSTRGAGGPYNEQFF.

The genes are TRBV5-5 and TRBJ1-4, with TRBD1 matching over 8 bases. V was clipped by 4 bases and J by 10 bases; unmatched bases: 0. The CDR3 is 11 residues long. The germline V gene encodes CDR1 SGHKS and CDR2 YYEKEE (reference sequence). Here the CDR3 reads CASSGTGKLFF. CDR3 nucleotide sequence: TGTGCCAGCAGCGGGACAGGAAAACTGTTTTTT.

This chain joins TRBV29-1 and TRBJ1-1; no firm D call. Per germline, CDR1 SQVTM and CDR2 ANQGSEA. The CDR3 is made up of 15 amino acids. V dropped 4 bases and J dropped 0 bases, with 15 bases sitting between them. CDR3 sequence: CSVAPYGYMNTEAFF. CDR3 bases: TGCAGCGTTGCCCCATACGGGTACATGAACACTGAAGCTTTCTTT.

The chain employs TRBV7-9 and TRBJ2-7; D gene ambiguous. The CDR3 has 12 amino acids. Trimming cost V 5 bases and J 5 bases, with 10 bases left between them. Germline assignment: CDR1 SEHNR and CDR2 FQNEAQ (reference sequence). The CDR3 spells CASSPELDEQYF. The CDR3 DNA reads TGTGCCAGCAGCCCCGAGTTAGACGAGCAGTACTTC.

The chain is built from TRBV18 and TRBJ2-1; 9 bases are a match to TRBD1. The CDR3 length is 15 residues. The germline gives CDR1 KGHSH, CDR2 LQKENI. Trimming took 3 bases from V and 3 from J; bases not matched to a gene: 3. This CDR3 is CASSPGQGNYNEQFF. CDR3 nucleotide sequence: TGTGCCAGCTCACCTGGACAGGGGAACTACAATGAGCAGTTCTTC.

The rearrangement uses TRBV6-1 and TRBJ2-7; 7 nucleotides align to TRBD1. The CDR3 contains 16 residues. V was pared by 4 bases and J by 6 bases, with 15 bases of the junction left unmatched. Germline assignment: CDR1 MNHNS and CDR2 SASEGT. This CDR3 reads CASSVPQGLGFGEQYF. The CDR3 DNA reads as TGTGCCAGCAGTGTTCCACAGGGGCTTGGGTTCGGCGAGCAGTACTTC.

CDR3 in DNA: TGTGCCAGCAGCTCTCGACTAGCGGGGGGTGGCACCGGGGAGCTGTTTTTT. It translates to CASSSRLAGGGTGELFF. This sequence joins TRBV7-2 and TRBJ2-2; 13 bases fit TRBD2. The CDR3 is 17 residues long. Germline V lookup: CDR1 SGHTA, CDR2 FQGNSA. V trimming: 4 bases; J trimming: 4 bases; junction bases outside the gene matches: 6.